The entry below describes one TCR beta chain. The target of this receptor is not known. Nothing much larger sits one base from this clone, and base qualities are not available. The sample originates from a study of blood T cell repertoires in COVID-19 (dated by TCRdb to the early 2020s). Study-level background: Samples from collaborators originated in the United States, Italy and Spain and spanned both the acute and convalescent phases of COVID-19. The prospective study material was composed of cDNA or gDNA derived from T cells, B-cell-depleted T cells, or PBMCs. The dataset comprised deeply sampled blood TCRbeta repertoires from subjects exposed to, actively infected with, or recovered from COVID-19. The repertoires were released in a freely available public database meant as a resource for research on the immune response to SARS-CoV-2. Samples were obtained from the ongoing ImmuneRACE study (first 160 participants) and from approximately 1,200 subjects provided by 6 global collaborators. The sample metadata nearly always contained a de-identified subject ID, COVID-19 status, age in years and sex. Where HLA class I and class II types were available, the types were taken from metadata supplied by the sample provider, not from assay-based typing. Paper-wide results and their limitations: Clinical and demographic metadata were provided uncurated, with the amount varying by source and participant.

One collaborating source in Seattle enrolled patients while the patients were actively infected and followed the patients over time throughout the course of disease. Collaborating institutions collected whole blood in K2EDTA tubes following their own protocols. Collaborator samples were shipped for TCRbeta analysis as frozen whole blood, isolated PBMCs, or DNA extracted from either sample type. TCRbeta CDR3 regions were amplified from genomic DNA using the immunoSEQ Assay, a bias-controlled multiplex PCR. In the authors' own workflow: The number of nucleated cells in each sample was estimated from the amplification of reference gene primers within the assay. To quantify the absolute abundance of each unique TCRbeta CDR3 rearrangement, sequence reads were collapsed and filtered. For each sample, productive Simpson clonality was calculated as the square root of Simpson's diversity index across productive rearrangements. TCRdb limited this immuneACCESS table to in-frame rearrangements with V and J called. A share of clones is missing; checked studies link under half to unresolved V genes, and the rest is unexplained. D and trimming come from the DNA, and the V and J calls and clone size come from that table. The sample records a few hundred thousand clones, 85% to 90% of which are singletons. The leading ten clones occupy roughly 1% of the sample.

Looking up the germline V gene yields CDR1 SGDLS and CDR2 YYNGEE. V was cut back by 0 bases and J by 2 bases, leaving a gap of 12 bases between them. The CDR3 holds 16 amino acids from the cysteine to the phenylalanine. Only the CDR3 part of the read is kept: 48 bases, read in frame from the first base. The receptor was derived from a woman between 40 and 50 years old with COVID-19, enrolled during active disease. The chain links TRBV9 with TRBJ2-1, with no reliable assignment of the D segment. The sequencing input was peripheral blood. The nucleotide sequence reads as follows: TGTGCCAGCAGCGTAGATTACGGTAGAACCTACAATGAGCAGTTCTTC. Its product reads: CASSVDYGRTYNEQFF.